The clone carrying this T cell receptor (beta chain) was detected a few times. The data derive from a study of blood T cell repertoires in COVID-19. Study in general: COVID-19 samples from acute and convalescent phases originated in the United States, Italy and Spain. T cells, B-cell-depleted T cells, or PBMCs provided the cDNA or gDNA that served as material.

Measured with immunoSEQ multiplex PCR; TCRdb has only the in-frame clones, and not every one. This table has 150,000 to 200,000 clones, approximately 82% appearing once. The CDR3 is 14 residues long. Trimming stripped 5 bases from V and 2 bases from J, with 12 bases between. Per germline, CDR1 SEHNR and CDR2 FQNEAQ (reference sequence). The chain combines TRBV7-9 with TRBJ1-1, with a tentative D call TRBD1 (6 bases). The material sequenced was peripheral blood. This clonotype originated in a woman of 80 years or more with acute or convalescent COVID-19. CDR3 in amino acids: CASSPRQANTEAFF. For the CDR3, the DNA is TGTGCCAGCAGCCCGAGACAGGCAAACACTGAAGCTTTCTTT.